This T cell receptor beta chain was sequenced in a study of T cells in Graves' hyperthyroidism and ophthalmopathy. Study-wide findings and caveats: Researchers found most expanded thyroid clonotypes above 0.001 in blood as well.

CDR1 is SQVTM and CDR2 is ANQGSEA in the germline V gene. The CDR3 has 12 residues. V gave up 5 bases and J gave up 1 base, with 7 bases separating them. Absence of ophthalmopathy progression within 18 months defined stable Graves' hyperthyroidism. A word on this clonotype: What it binds is not known.

Researchers took RNA transcripts and amplified the TCR beta CDR3 regions from them. RT-PCR in the first round (using the HTBI primer set) targeted the TCR CDR3. TCRdb reprocessed the multiplex PCR reads with MiXCR, giving one entry per CDR3 protein. The table shows about 360,000 distinct CDR3 sequences, with approximately 25% occurring only once. The genes are TRBV29-1 and TRBJ2-3, with TRBD2 as a possible D gene (5 bases). Material: blood. This clonotype was obtained from a man in his forties or fifties with Graves' hyperthyroidism. CDR3 sequence: CSVQEGTDTQYF. In DNA form, the CDR3 reads TGCAGCGTTCAGGAGGGCACAGATACGCAGTATTTT.